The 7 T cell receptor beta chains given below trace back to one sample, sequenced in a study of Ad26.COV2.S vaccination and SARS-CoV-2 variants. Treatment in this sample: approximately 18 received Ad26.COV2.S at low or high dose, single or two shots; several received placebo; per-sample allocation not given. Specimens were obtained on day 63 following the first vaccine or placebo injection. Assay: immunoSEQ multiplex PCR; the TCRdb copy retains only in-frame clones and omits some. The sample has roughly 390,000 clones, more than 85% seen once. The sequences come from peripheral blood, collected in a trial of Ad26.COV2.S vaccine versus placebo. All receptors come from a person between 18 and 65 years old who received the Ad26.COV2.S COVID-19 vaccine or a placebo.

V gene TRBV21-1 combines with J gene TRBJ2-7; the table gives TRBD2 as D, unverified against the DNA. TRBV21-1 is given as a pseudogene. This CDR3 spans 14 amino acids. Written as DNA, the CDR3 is TGTGCCAGCAGCAAAGCGAGACGGGTCCAAGAGCAGTACTTC. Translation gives CASSKARRVQEQYF.

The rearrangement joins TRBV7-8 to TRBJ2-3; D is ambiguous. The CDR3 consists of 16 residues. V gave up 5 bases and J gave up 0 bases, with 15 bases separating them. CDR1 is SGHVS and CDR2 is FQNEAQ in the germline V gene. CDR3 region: CASSKRRTASTDTQYF. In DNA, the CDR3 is TGTGCCAGCAGCAAACGCAGGACGGCTAGCACAGATACGCAGTATTTT.

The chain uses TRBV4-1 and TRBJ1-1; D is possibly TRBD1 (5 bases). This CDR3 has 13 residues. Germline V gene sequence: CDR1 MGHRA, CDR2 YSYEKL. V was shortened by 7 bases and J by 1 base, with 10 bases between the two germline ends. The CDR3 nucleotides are TGCGCCAGCACCCCGGGACCGAACACTGAAGCTTTCTTT. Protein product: CASTPGPNTEAFF.

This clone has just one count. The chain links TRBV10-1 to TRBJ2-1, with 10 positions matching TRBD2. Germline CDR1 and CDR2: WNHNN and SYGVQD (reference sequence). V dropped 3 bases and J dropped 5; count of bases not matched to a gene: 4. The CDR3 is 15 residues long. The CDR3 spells CASSDPAGGHNEQFF. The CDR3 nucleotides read TGCGCCAGCAGTGATCCAGCGGGGGGGCACAATGAGCAGTTCTTC.

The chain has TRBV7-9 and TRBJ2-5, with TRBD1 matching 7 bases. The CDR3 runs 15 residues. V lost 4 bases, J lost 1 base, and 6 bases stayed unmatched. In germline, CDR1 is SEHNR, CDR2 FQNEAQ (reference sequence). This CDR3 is CASSSHRGSQETQYF. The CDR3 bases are TGTGCCAGCAGCTCGCACAGGGGCTCCCAAGAGACCCAGTACTTC.

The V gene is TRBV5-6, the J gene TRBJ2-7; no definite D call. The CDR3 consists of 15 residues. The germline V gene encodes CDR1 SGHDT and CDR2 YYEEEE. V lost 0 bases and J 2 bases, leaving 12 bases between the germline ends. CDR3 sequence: CASSLAGYATYEQYF. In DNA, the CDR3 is TGTGCCAGCAGCTTGGCCGGGTACGCAACCTACGAGCAGTACTTC.

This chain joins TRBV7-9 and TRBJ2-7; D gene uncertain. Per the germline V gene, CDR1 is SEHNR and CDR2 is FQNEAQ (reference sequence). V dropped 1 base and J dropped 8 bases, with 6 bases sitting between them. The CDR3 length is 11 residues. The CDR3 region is CASSLDQQQYF. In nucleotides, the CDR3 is TGTGCCAGCAGCTTAGACCAACAGCAGTACTTC.